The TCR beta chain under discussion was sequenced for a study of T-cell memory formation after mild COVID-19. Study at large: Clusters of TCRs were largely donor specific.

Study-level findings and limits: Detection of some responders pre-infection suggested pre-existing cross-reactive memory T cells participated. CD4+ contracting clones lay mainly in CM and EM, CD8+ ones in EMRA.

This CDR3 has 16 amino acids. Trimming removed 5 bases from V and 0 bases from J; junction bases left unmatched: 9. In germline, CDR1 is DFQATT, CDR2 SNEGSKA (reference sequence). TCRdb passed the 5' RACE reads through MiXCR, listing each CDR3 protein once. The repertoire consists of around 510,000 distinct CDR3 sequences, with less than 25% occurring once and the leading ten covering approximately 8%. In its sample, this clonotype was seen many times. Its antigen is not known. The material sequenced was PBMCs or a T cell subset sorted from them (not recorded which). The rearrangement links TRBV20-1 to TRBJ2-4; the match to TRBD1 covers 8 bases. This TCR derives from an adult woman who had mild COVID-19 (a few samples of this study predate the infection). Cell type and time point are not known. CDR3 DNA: TGCAGTGCTCCGCCCCGACAGGGGATAGCCAAAAACATTCAGTACTTC. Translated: CSAPPRQGIAKNIQYF.